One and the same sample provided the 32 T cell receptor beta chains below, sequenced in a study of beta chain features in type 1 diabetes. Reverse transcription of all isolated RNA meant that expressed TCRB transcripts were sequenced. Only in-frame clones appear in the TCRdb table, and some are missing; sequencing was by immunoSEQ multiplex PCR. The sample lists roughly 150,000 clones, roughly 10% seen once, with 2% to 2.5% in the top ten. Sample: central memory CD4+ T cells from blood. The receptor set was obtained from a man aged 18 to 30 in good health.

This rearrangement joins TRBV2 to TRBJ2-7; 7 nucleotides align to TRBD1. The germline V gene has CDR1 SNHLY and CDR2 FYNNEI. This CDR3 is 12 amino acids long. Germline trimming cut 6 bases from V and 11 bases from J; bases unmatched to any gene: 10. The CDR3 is CASRPDRPPEYF. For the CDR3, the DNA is TGTGCCAGCAGGCCGGACAGGCCCCCTGAGTACTTC.

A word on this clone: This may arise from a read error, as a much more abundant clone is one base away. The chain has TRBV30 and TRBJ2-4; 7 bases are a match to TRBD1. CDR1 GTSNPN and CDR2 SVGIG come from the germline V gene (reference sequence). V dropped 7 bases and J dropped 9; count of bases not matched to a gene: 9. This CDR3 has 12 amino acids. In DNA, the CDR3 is TGTGCCTACGGGCCCAGGGGGATCATTCAGTACTTC. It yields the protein CAYGPRGIIQYF.

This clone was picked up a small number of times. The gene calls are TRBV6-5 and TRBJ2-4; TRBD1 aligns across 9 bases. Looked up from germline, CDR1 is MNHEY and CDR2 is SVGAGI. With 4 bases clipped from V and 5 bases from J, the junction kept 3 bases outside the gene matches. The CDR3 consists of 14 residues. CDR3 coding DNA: TGTGCCAGCAGTTCCGGGACAGGGCAAAACATTCAGTACTTC. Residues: CASSSGTGQNIQYF.

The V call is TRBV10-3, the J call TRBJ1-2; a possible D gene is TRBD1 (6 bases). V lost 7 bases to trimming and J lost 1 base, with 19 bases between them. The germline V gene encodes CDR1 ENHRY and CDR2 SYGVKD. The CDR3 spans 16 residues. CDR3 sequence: CAIISDRSLGNYGYTF. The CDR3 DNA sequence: TGTGCCATCATTAGCGACAGGAGCCTCGGTAACTATGGCTACACCTTC.

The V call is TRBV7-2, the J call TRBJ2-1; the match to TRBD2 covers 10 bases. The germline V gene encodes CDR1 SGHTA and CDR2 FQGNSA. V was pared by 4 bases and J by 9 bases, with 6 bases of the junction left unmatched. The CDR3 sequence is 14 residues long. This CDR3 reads CASSSSGRAGEQFF. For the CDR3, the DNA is TGTGCCAGCAGCTCGAGCGGGAGGGCCGGTGAGCAGTTCTTC.

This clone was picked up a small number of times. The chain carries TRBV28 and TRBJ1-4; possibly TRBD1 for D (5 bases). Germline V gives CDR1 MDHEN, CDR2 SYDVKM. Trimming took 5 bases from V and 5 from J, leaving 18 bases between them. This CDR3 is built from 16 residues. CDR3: CASSPHPGRFNEKLFF. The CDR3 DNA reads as TGTGCCAGCAGTCCCCATCCGGGACGGTTCAATGAAAAACTGTTTTTT.

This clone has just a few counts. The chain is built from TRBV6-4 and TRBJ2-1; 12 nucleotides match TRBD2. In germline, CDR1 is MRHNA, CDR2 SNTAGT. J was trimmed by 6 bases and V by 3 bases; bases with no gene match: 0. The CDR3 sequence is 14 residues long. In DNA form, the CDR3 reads TGTGCCAGCAGTGAACTAGCGGGGGGCAATGAGCAGTTCTTC. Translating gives CASSELAGGNEQFF.

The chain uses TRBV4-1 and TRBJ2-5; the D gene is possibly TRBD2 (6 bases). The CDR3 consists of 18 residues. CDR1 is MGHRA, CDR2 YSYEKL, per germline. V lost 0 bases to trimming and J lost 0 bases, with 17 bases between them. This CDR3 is CASSQDRAPGLDQETQYF. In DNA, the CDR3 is TGCGCCAGCAGCCAAGACCGAGCACCGGGACTGGACCAAGAGACCCAGTACTTC.

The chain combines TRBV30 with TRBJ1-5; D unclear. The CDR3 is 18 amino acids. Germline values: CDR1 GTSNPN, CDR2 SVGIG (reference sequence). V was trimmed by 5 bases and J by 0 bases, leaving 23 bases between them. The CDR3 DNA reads TGTGCCTGGGTAACCCCTTGTGGAGGGCTTTATAGCAATCAGCCCCAGCATTTT. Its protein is CAWVTPCGGLYSNQPQHF.

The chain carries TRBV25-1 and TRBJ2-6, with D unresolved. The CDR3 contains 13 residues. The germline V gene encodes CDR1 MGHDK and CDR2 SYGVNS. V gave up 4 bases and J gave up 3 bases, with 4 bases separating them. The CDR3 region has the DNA TGTGCCAGCAGTGGAAATGGGGCCAACGTCCTGACTTTC. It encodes CASSGNGANVLTF.

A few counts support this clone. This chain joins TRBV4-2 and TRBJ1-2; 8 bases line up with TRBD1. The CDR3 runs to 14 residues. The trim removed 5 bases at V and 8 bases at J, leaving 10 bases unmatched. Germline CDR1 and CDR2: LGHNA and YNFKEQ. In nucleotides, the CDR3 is TGTGCCAGCAGCGCCCCAGGGGGCAAGGAAGGCTACACCTTC. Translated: CASSAPGGKEGYTF.

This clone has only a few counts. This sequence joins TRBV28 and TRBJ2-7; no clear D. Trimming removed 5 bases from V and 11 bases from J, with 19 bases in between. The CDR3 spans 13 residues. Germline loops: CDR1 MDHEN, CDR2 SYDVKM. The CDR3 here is CASSPRSISKKYF. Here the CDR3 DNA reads TGTGCCAGCAGTCCCCGCTCCATTTCTAAGAAGTACTTC. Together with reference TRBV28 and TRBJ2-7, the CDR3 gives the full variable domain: DVKVTQSSRYLVKRTGEKVFLECVQDMDHENMFWYRQDPGLGLRLIYFSYDVKMKEKGDIPEGYSVSREKKERFSLILESASTNQTSMYLCASSPRSISKKYFGPGTRLTVT.

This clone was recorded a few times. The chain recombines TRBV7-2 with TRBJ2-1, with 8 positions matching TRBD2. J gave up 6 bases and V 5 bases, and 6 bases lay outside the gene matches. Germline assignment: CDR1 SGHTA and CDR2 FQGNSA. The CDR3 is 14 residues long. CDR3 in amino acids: CASSPTSDRNEQFF. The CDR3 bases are TGTGCCAGCAGCCCGACTAGCGACCGCAATGAGCAGTTCTTC.

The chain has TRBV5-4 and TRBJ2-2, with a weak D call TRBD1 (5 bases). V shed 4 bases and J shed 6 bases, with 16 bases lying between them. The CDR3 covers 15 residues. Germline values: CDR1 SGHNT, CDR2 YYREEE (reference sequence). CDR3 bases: TGTGCCAGCAGCCGTCCCCAGGGAAGGGCCGGGGAGCTGTTTTTT. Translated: CASSRPQGRAGELFF.

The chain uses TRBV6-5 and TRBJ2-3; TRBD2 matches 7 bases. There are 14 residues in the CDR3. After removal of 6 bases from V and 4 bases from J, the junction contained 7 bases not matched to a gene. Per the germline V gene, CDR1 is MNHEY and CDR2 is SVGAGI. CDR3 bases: TGTGCCAGCAGACGGCGGGAGTTGGCAGATACGCAGTATTTT. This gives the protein CASRRRELADTQYF.

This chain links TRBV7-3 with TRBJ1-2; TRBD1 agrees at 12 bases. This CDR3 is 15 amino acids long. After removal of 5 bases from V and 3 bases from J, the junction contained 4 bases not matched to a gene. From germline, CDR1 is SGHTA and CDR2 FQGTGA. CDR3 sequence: CASSPGTGGDYGYTF. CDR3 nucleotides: TGTGCCAGCAGCCCCGGGACAGGGGGCGACTATGGCTACACCTTC.

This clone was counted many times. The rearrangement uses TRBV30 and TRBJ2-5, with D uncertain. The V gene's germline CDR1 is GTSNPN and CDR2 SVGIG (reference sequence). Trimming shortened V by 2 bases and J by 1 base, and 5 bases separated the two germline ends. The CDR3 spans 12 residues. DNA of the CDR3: TGTGCCTGGAGTATTAGCCAAGAGACCCAGTACTTC. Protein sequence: CAWSISQETQYF. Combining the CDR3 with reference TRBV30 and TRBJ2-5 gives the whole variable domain SQTIHQWPATLVQPVGSPLSLECTVEGTSNPNLYWYRQAAGRGLQLLFYSVGIGQISSEVPQNLSASRPQDRQFILSSKKLLLSDSGFYLCAWSISQETQYFGPGTRLLVL.

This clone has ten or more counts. CDR3 bases: TGTGCCAGCAGCCCCTCGCCCTCCGGGGAGCTGTTTTTT. Translated: CASSPSPSGELFF. The V gene is TRBV7-3, the J gene TRBJ2-2, with D hard to call. The ends were cut back, 5 bases at V and 6 bases at J, with 10 bases in the middle. The V gene's germline CDR1 is SGHTA and CDR2 FQGTGA. CDR3 size: 13 residues. The whole variable domain, remainder taken from reference TRBV7-3 and TRBJ2-2, is GAGVSQTPSNKVTEKGKYVELRCDPISGHTALYWYRQSLGQGPEFLIYFQGTGAADDSGLPNDRFFAVRPEGSVSTLKIQRTERGDSAVYLCASSPSPSGELFFGEGSRLTVL.

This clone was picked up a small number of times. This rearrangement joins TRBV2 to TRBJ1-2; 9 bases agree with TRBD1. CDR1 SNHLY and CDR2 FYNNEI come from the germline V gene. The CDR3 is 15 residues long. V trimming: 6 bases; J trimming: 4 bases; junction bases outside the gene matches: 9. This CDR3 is CASRPRDRVGYGYTF. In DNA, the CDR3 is TGTGCCAGCAGACCCCGGGACAGGGTGGGCTATGGCTACACCTTC.

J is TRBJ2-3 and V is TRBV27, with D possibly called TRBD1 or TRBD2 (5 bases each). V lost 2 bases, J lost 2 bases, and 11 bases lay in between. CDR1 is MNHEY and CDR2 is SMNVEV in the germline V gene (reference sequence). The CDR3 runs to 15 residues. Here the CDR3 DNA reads TGTGCCAGCAGTTTACGTTACGGGACCACAGATACGCAGTATTTT. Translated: CASSLRYGTTDTQYF.

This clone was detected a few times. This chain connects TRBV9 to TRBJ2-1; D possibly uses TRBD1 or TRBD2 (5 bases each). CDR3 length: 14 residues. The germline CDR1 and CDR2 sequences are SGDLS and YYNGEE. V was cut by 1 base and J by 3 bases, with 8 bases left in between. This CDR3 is CASSVRGVYNEQFF. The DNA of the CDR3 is TGTGCCAGCAGCGTAAGAGGGGTCTACAATGAGCAGTTCTTC.

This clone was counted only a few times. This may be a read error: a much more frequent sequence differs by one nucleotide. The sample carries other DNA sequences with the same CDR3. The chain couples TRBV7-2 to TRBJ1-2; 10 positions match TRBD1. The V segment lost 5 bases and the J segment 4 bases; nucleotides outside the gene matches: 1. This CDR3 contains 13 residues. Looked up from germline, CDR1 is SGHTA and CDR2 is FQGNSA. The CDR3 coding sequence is TGTGCCAGCAGCCGGACAGGGGGCTATGGCTACACCTTC. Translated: CASSRTGGYGYTF.

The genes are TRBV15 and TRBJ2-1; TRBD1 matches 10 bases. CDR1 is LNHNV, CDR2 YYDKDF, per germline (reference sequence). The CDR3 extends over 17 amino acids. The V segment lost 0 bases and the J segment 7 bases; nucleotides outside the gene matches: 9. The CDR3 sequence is CATSRDTWDRGRNEQFF. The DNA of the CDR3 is TGTGCCACCAGCAGAGATACCTGGGACAGGGGACGTAATGAGCAGTTCTTC.

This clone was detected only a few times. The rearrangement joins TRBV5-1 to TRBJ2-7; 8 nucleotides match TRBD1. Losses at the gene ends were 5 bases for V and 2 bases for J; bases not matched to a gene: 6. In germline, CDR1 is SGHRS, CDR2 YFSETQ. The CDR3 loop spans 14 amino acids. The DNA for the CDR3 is TGCGCCAGCAGTTCCGGACAGGGTCCCTACGAGCAGTACTTC. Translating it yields CASSSGQGPYEQYF.

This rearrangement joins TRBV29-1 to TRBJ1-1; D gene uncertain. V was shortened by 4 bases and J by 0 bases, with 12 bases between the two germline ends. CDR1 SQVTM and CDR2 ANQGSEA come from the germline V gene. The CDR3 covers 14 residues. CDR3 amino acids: CSVAWGIVNTEAFF. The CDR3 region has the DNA TGCAGCGTTGCCTGGGGAATCGTGAACACTGAAGCTTTCTTT.

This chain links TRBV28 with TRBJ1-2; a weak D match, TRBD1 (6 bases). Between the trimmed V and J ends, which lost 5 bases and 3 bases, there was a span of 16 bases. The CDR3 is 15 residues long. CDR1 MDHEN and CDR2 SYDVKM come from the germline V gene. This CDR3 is CASSAGQGGDYGYTF. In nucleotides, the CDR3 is TGTGCCAGCAGTGCAGGACAAGGGGGAGACTATGGCTACACCTTC.

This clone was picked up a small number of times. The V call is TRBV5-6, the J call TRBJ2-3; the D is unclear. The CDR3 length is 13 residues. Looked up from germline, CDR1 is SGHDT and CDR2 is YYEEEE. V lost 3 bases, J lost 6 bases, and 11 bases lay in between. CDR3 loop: CASSYQRADTQYF. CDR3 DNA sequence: TGTGCCAGCAGCTATCAACGGGCGGATACGCAGTATTTT.

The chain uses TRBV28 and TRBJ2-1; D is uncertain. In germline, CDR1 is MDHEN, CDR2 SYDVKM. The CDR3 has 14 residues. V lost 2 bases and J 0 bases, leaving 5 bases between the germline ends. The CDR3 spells CASSLASSYNEQFF. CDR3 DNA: TGTGCCAGCAGTTTAGCCAGCTCCTACAATGAGCAGTTCTTC.

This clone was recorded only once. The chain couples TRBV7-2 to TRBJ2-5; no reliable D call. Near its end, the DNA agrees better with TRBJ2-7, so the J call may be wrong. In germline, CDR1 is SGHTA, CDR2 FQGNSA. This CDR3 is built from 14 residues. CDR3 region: CASSSQYSTYEQYF. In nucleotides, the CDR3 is TGTGCCAGCAGCTCCCAGTACTCTACCTACGAGCAGTACTTC.

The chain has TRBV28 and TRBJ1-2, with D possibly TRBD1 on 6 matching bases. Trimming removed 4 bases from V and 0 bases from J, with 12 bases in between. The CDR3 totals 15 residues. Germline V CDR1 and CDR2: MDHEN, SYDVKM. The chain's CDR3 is CASSSRDKANYGYTF. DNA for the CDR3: TGTGCCAGCAGTTCCCGGGACAAGGCTAACTATGGCTACACCTTC.

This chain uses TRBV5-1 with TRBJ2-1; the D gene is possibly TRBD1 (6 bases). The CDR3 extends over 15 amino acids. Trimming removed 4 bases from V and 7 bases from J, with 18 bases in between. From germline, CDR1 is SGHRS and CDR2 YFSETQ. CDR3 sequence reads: CASSTRQVSRNEQFF. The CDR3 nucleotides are TGCGCCAGCAGCACGCGACAGGTCTCGAGGAATGAGCAGTTCTTC.

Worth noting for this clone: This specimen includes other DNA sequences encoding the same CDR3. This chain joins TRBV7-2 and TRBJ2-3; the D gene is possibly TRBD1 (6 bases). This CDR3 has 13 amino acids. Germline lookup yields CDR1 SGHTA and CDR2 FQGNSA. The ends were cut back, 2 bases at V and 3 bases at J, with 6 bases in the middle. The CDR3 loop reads CASSLQGTDTQYF. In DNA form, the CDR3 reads TGTGCCAGCAGCTTACAGGGGACAGATACGCAGTATTTT.